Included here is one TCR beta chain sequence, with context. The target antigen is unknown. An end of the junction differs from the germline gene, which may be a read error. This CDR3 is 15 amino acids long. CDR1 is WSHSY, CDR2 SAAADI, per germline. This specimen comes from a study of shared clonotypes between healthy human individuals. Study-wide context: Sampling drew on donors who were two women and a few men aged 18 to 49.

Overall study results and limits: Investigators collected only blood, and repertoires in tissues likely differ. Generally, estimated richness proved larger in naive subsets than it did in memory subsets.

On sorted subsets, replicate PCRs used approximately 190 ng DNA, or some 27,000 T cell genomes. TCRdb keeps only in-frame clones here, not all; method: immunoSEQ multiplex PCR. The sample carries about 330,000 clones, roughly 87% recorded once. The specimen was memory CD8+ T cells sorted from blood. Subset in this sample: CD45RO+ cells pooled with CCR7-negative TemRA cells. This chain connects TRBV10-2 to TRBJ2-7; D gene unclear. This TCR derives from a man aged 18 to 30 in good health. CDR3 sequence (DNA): TGTGCCAGCAGCCAAGGGATCGGCGCCTCCTACGAGCAGTACTTC. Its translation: CASSQGIGASYEQYF.